This T cell receptor beta chain was sequenced in a study of blood T cells in healthy people across ages. Caucasian individuals from Russia who were healthy and aged roughly 6 to 100 acted as donors. It was with a sample-barcoded 5' primer and a J-beta primer mix that a second PCR of roughly 6 to 12 cycles was run. TCRdb used MiXCR to reprocess the 5' RACE reads, holding one entry per CDR3 protein. The profile shows 550,000 to 600,000 distinct CDR3 sequences, less than 60% of them singletons. V was pared by 5 bases and J by 4 bases, with 14 bases between. Germline V gives CDR1 MNHEY, CDR2 SMNVEV (reference sequence). This CDR3 is built from 14 residues.

The source is a man of 80 years or more in good health. This chain uses TRBV27 with TRBJ1-2; possible D gene TRBD1, 6 bases. The sample comprised blood. The CDR3 DNA reads as TGTGCCAGCAGTCCACAGGGTACACCCTATGGCTACACCTTC. Amino acid sequence: CASSPQGTPYGYTF.